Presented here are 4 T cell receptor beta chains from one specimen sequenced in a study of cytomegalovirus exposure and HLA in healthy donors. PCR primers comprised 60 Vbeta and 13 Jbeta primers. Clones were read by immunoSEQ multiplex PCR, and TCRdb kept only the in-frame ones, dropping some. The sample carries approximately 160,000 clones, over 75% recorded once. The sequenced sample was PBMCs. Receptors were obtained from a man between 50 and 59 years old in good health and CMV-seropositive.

The CDR3 loop reads CASARQGTRANVLTF. DNA of the CDR3: TGTGCCAGCGCGAGACAGGGGACTAGGGCCAACGTCCTGACTTTC. The rearrangement links TRBV2 to TRBJ2-6; a weak D match, TRBD1 (8 bases). The ends were cut back, 8 bases at V and 5 bases at J, with 16 bases in the middle. CDR1 is SNHLY and CDR2 is FYNNEI in the germline V gene. CDR3 size: 15 residues. The entire variable domain, with the rest obtained from reference TRBV2 and TRBJ2-6, is as follows: EPEVTQTPSHQVTQMGQEVILRCVPISNHLYFYWYRQILGQKVEFLVSFYNNEISEKSEIFDDQFSVERPDGSNFTLKIRSTKLEDSAMYFCASARQGTRANVLTFGAGSRLTVL.

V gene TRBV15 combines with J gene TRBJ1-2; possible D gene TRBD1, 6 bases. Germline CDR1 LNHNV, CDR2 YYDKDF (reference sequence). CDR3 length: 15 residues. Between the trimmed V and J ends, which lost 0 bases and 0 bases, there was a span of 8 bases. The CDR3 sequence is CATSRDRGSNYGYTF. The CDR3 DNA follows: TGTGCCACCAGCAGAGACAGGGGCTCTAACTATGGCTACACCTTC.

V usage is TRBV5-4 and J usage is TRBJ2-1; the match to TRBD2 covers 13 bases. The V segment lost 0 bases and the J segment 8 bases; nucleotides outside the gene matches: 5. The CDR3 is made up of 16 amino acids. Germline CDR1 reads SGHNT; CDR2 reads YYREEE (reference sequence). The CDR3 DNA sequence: TGTGCCAGCAGCTTGGGGACTAGCGGGAGTCAGTATGAGCAGTTCTTC. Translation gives CASSLGTSGSQYEQFF.

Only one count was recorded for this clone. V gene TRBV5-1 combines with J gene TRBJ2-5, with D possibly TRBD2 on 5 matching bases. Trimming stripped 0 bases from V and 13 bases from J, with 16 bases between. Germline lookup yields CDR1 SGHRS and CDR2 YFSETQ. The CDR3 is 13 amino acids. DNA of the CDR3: TGCGCCAGCAGCTTGGCCTCTCGCAGCGGTCTGTACTTC. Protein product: CASSLASRSGLYF.